The entry that follows covers one TCR beta chain sequence. The antigen is unknown. This CDR3 is 13 amino acids long. Germline V lookup: CDR1 SNHLY, CDR2 FYNNEI. The germline V and J ends were trimmed by 1 base and 5 bases, with 8 bases remaining between them. The data originate from a study of radiotherapy plus CTLA-4 blockade in lung cancer. Study details: Objective response rate was around 19%; disease control rate, around 31%. Broader study findings: Alongside interferon-beta, early blood T cell clone dynamics were reportedly the best predictor of response. The study found tumor-derived TCR clones expanded in blood after radiotherapy plus ipilimumab.

Assay used: immunoSEQ multiplex PCR; TCRdb lists only in-frame clones, some missing. The sample carries about 59,000 clones, approximately 68% recorded once. People whose metastatic non-small-cell lung cancer was chemo-refractory got focal radiation along with CTLA-4 blockade by ipilimumab. The chain carries TRBV2 and TRBJ1-2; the D is unclear. This receptor was identified in a human donor with non-small cell lung cancer whose response to radiotherapy plus ipilimumab could not be evaluated. This specimen consisted of peripheral blood, obtained from a patient treated with radiotherapy plus ipilimumab. The CDR3 nucleotides are TGTGCCAGCAGTGAAGGAGGGTCTTATGGCTACACCTTC. Translation gives CASSEGGSYGYTF.